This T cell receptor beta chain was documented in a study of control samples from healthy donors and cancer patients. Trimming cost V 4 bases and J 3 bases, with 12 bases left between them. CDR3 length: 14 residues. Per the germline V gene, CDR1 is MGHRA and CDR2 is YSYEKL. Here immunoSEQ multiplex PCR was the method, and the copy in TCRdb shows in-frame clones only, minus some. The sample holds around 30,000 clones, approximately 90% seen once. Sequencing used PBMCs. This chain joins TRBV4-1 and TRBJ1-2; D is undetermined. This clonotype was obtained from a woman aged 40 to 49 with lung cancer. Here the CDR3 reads CASSRTSKDYGYTF. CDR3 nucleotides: TGCGCCAGCAGCCGGACGTCAAAGGACTATGGCTACACCTTC.